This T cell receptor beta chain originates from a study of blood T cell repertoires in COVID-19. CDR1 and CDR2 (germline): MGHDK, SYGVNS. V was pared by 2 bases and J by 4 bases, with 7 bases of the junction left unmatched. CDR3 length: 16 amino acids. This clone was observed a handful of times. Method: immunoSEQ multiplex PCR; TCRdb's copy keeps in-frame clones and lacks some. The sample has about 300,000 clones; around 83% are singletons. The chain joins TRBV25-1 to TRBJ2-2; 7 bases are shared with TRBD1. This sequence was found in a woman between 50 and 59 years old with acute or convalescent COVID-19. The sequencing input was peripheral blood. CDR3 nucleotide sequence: TGTGCCAGCAGTGAAGAAACAGGGGCAGGCACCGGGGAGCTGTTTTTT. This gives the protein CASSEETGAGTGELFF.